One and the same sample provided the 17 T cell receptor beta chains below, sequenced in a study of identifying expanded T cells in peripheral blood. TCRdb's table, derived via immunoSEQ multiplex PCR, lists solely in-frame clones and lacks some. The top ten hold around 4.7% of the sample, which has under 70,000 clones, roughly 86% seen once. Sample: blood. The source is a person aged 18 to 70 in good health.

The V gene is TRBV2, the J gene TRBJ1-4; TRBD1 matches 9 bases. The length of the CDR3 is 14 residues. The V gene's germline CDR1 is SNHLY and CDR2 FYNNEI. Losses at the gene ends were 6 bases for V and 5 bases for J; bases not matched to a gene: 4. CDR3 residues: CASRPGTGNEKLFF. The CDR3 DNA reads TGTGCCAGCAGGCCCGGGACAGGGAATGAAAAACTGTTTTTT.

This chain connects TRBV21-1 to TRBJ1-2. TRBV21-1 counts as a pseudogene. CDR3 length: 13 amino acids. The CDR3 DNA follows: TGTGCCAGCAGCAAAGGGGGGAACTATGGCTACACCTTC. Its translation: CASSKGGNYGYTF.

The chain employs TRBV13 and TRBJ1-1, with TRBD1 matching over 9 bases. The junction had 10 bases not matched to a gene; V was cut back by 5 bases and J by 3 bases. This CDR3 comprises 16 residues. CDR1 is PRHDT and CDR2 is FYEKMQ in the germline V gene (reference sequence). This CDR3 is CASSRSDRGSYTEAFF. The CDR3 DNA follows: TGTGCCAGCAGCCGGTCGGACAGGGGTTCGTACACTGAAGCTTTCTTT.

V is TRBV5-4 and J is TRBJ1-4; 8 bases agree with TRBD1. V shed 0 bases, J shed 7 bases, and the junction held 8 bases outside the gene matches. CDR1 is SGHNT, CDR2 YYREEE, per germline (reference sequence). The CDR3 length is 16 residues. CDR3: CASSLEGDRYVEKLFF. CDR3 bases: TGTGCCAGCAGCTTGGAAGGGGACAGGTACGTTGAAAAACTGTTTTTT.

This clone showed up just a few times. V gene TRBV6-1 combines with J gene TRBJ1-2; no reliable D call. The germline CDR1 and CDR2 sequences are MNHNS and SASEGT. Trimming took 2 bases from V and 8 from J, leaving 18 bases between them. The CDR3 length is 15 residues. CDR3 DNA sequence: TGTGCCAGCAGTGAATTCACAGACCCCCCTTTCGGCTACACCTTC. As protein: CASSEFTDPPFGYTF.

The CDR3 region has the DNA TGTGCCTGGAGTGTGTGGGACGAGCAGTTCTTC. Translating it yields CAWSVWDEQFF. The V gene is TRBV30, the J gene TRBJ2-1; the D gene could be TRBD1 or TRBD2 (5 bases each). V was pared by 0 bases and J by 10 bases, with 7 bases between. The CDR3 extends over 11 amino acids. The germline CDR1 and CDR2 sequences are GTSNPN and SVGIG (reference sequence).

This clone was counted only a few times. The gene calls are TRBV2 and TRBJ2-2; 13 bases are shared with TRBD2. Germline V lookup: CDR1 SNHLY, CDR2 FYNNEI. V trimming: 5 bases; J trimming: 8 bases; junction bases outside the gene matches: 11. The CDR3 is made up of 17 amino acids. The CDR3 region is CASSLHGLAGVVGELFF. CDR3 nucleotide sequence: TGTGCCAGCAGTTTACACGGACTAGCGGGGGTCGTGGGGGAGCTGTTTTTT.

The gene calls are TRBV5-1 and TRBJ2-1; 10 bases align to TRBD2. The CDR3 length is 17 residues. With V trimmed by 3 bases and J by 7 bases, 13 bases remained unmatched. CDR1 is SGHRS, CDR2 YFSETQ, per germline. CDR3 nucleotides: TGCGCCAGCAGCTGGGGCCCGGGGAGCGGGGGGGCGAATGAGCAGTTCTTC. It encodes CASSWGPGSGGANEQFF.

The V and J genes are TRBV2 and TRBJ1-2; D gene unclear. Germline assignment: CDR1 SNHLY and CDR2 FYNNEI. This CDR3 contains 13 residues. Deletions cut 3 bases from V and 4 bases from J, with 9 bases between. The CDR3 region has the DNA TGTGCCAGCAGTGAGACACCCAGCTATGGCTACACCTTC. Translated, it gives CASSETPSYGYTF.

V is TRBV19 and J is TRBJ2-3, with D possibly being TRBD2 (5 bases). In germline, CDR1 is LNHDA, CDR2 SQIVND (reference sequence). Between the trimmed V and J ends, which lost 5 bases and 6 bases, there was a span of 15 bases. The CDR3 is made up of 14 amino acids. The CDR3 sequence: CASSSSDSSDTQYF. DNA of the CDR3: TGTGCCAGTAGTTCCTCGGACTCCTCGGATACGCAGTATTTT.

The V gene is TRBV7-8, the J gene TRBJ2-5, with D unresolved. V shed 5 bases and J shed 5 bases, with 15 bases lying between them. Germline lookup yields CDR1 SGHVS and CDR2 FQNEAQ. The CDR3 is made up of 14 amino acids. Here the CDR3 reads CASSPEASRETQYF. CDR3 sequence (DNA): TGTGCCAGCAGCCCCGAGGCGTCCCGGGAGACCCAGTACTTC.

The V and J genes are TRBV28 and TRBJ1-2; D is unclear. Germline loops: CDR1 MDHEN, CDR2 SYDVKM. V gave up 5 bases and J gave up 8 bases, with 6 bases separating them. The CDR3 covers 10 residues. The CDR3 DNA is TGTGCCAGCAGTAACCAGGGCTACACCTTC. Translated: CASSNQGYTF.

This clone has just a few counts. The chain links TRBV7-8 to TRBJ2-7; TRBD1 might be the D (7 bases). Per germline, CDR1 SGHVS and CDR2 FQNEAQ. Trimming removed 0 bases from V and 2 bases from J, with 11 bases in between. The CDR3 consists of 15 residues. The DNA of the CDR3 is TGTGCCAGCAGCTTAGCGGCAGGGGGGACCTACGAGCAGTACTTC. Protein: CASSLAAGGTYEQYF.

This clone has a count of ten or more. The V call is TRBV11-2, the J call TRBJ2-2; the D is unclear. V was pared by 5 bases and J by 0 bases, with 4 bases between. CDR3 length: 13 amino acids. Germline values: CDR1 SGHAT, CDR2 FQNNGV. The CDR3: CASSPSNTGELFF. DNA for the CDR3: TGTGCCAGCAGCCCGTCGAACACCGGGGAGCTGTTTTTT.

The chain carries TRBV6-1 and TRBJ2-3; D is possibly TRBD2 (5 bases). The CDR3 has 13 residues. Trimming left V 6 bases short and J 8 bases short, with 15 bases between. The V gene's germline CDR1 is MNHNS and CDR2 SASEGT. The CDR3 nucleotides read TGTGCCAGCAGCGAATGGTACGAGGGTACGCAGTATTTT. This translates into CASSEWYEGTQYF.

This chain connects TRBV7-9 to TRBJ1-2; TRBD1 aligns across 10 bases. This CDR3 contains 16 residues. V shed 6 bases, J shed 5 bases, and the junction held 12 bases outside the gene matches. The germline CDR1 and CDR2 sequences are SEHNR and FQNEAQ (reference sequence). For the CDR3, the DNA is TGTGCCAGCAGTTTGGGGTTGACAGGGGGCTATTATGGCTACACCTTC. Amino acids: CASSLGLTGGYYGYTF.

The rearrangement joins TRBV5-1 to TRBJ1-6; 7 positions match TRBD1. V gave up 2 bases and J gave up 8 bases; unmatched junction bases: 7. CDR3 length: 15 amino acids. The germline V gene encodes CDR1 SGHRS and CDR2 YFSETQ. The CDR3, as DNA: TGCGCCAGCAGCTTCGCGACAGGGAGTGATTCACCCCTCCACTTT. Translation: CASSFATGSDSPLHF.